This T cell receptor beta chain was documented in a study of cytomegalovirus exposure and HLA in healthy donors. Study-wide points: Associated with cytomegalovirus, according to the listing, were about 160 TCR beta chains.

Produced via immunoSEQ multiplex PCR; TCRdb's table is partial and in-frame only. The repertoire holds 130,000 to 150,000 clones, with about 83% as singletons. Concerning this clone: Its antigen remains unknown.

Germline-derived CDR1 and CDR2 are MNHEY and SVGAGI. The CDR3 has 16 amino acids. J gave up 9 bases and V 8 bases, and 15 bases lay outside the gene matches. The TCR was taken from a woman aged 25 to 39 in good health and CMV-seronegative. The sample taken for sequencing was PBMCs. V usage is TRBV6-5 and J usage is TRBJ1-4; 10 bases are shared with TRBD1. The CDR3 protein is CASGSRQGAKSQKLFF. CDR3 sequence (DNA): TGTGCCAGCGGTTCGCGACAGGGGGCGAAATCCCAAAAACTGTTTTTT.